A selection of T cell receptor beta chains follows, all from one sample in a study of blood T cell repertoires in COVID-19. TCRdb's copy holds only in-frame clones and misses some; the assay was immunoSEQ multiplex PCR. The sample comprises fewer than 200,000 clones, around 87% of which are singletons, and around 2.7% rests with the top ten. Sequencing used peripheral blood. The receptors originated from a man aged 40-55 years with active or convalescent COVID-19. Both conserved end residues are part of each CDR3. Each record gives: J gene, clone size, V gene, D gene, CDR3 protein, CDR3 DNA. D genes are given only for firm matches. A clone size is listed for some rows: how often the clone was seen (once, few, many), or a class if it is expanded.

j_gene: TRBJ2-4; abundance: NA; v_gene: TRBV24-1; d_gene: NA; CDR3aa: CATSDGLVAKNIQYF; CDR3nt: TGTGCCACCAGTGATGGACTTGTAGCCAAAAACATTCAGTACTTC
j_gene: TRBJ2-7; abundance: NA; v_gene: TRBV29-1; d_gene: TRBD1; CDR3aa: CSVAQGANEQYF; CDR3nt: TGCAGCGTTGCCCAGGGGGCGAACGAGCAGTACTTC
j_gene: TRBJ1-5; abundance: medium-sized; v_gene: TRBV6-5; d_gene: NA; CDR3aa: CATRPLGANQPQHF; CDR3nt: TGTGCCACCCGCCCGTTGGGGGCCAATCAGCCCCAGCATTTT
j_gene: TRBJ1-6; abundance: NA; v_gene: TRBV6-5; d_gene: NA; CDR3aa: CASSYRGGRGDSPLHF; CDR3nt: TGTGCCAGCAGTTACAGGGGGGGGCGCGGGGATTCACCCCTCCACTTT
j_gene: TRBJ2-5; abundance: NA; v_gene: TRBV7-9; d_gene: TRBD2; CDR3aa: CASSLGRGGVLETQYF; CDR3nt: TGTGCCAGCAGCTTAGGCCGGGGGGGCGTCCTCGAGACCCAGTACTTC
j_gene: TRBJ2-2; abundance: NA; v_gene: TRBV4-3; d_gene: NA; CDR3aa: CASSQWDRELFF; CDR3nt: TGCGCCAGCAGCCAATGGGACAGGGAGCTGTTTTTT
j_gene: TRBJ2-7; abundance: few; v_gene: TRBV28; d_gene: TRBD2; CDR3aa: CASSLGVAGEKRQYF; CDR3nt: TGTGCCAGCAGTTTAGGGGTAGCGGGGGAAAAAAGGCAGTACTTC
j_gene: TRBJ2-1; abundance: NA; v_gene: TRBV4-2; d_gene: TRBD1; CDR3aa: CASSQEGQGTGYNEQFF; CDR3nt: TGTGCCAGCAGCCAAGAAGGACAGGGTACGGGCTACAATGAGCAGTTCTTC
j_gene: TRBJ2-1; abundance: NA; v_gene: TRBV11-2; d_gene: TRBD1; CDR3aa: CASSAGTANNEQFF; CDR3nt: TGTGCCAGCAGCGCCGGGACAGCTAACAATGAGCAGTTCTTC
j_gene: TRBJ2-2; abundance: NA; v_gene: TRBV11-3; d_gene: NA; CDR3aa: CASSFGQSRTGELFF; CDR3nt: TGTGCCAGCAGCTTCGGACAGTCCCGCACCGGGGAGCTGTTTTTT
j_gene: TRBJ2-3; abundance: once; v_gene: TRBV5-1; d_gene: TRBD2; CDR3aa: CASSLASGLRDTQYF; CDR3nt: TGCGCCAGCAGCTTGGCTAGCGGGTTGAGAGATACGCAGTATTTT
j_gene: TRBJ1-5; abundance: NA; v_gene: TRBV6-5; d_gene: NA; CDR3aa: CASSRIEGQPQHF; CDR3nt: TGTGCCAGCAGTCGGATTGAGGGTCAGCCCCAGCATTTT
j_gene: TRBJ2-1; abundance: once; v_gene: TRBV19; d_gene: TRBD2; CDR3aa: CASSIGRLAGGMGEQFF; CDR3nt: TGTGCCAGTAGTATAGGTAGACTAGCGGGGGGGATGGGTGAGCAGTTCTTC
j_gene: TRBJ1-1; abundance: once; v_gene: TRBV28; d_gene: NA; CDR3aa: CASSTPDMRNTEAFF; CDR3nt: TGTGCCAGCAGCACTCCGGACATGAGGAACACTGAAGCTTTCTTT
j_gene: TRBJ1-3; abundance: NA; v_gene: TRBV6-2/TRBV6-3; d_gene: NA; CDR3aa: CASSPAWGLSGNTIYF; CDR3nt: TGTGCCAGCAGCCCTGCATGGGGCCTCTCTGGAAACACCATATATTTT
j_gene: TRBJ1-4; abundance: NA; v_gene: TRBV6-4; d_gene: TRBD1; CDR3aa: CATQTHDRALRTANEKLFF; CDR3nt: TGTGCCACCCAGACCCATGACAGGGCCCTGAGAACGGCTAATGAAAAACTGTTTTTT
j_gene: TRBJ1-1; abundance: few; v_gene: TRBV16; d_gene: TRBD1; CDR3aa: CASSQTRTGVNTEAFF; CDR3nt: TGTGCCAGCAGCCAGACGAGGACAGGGGTTAACACTGAAGCTTTCTTT
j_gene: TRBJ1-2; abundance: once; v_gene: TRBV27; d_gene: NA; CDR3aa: CASSLSIEASYHGYTF; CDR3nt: TGTGCCAGCAGTTTATCGATCGAGGCCTCCTATCACGGCTACACCTTC
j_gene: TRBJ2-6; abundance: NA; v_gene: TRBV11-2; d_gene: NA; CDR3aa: CASSSLVGANVLTF; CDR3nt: TGTGCCAGCAGCTCCCTCGTAGGGGCCAACGTCCTGACTTTC
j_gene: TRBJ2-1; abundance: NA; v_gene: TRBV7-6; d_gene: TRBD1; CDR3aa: CASSLKRTGEVEQFF; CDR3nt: TGTGCCAGCAGCTTAAAAAGGACAGGGGAGGTTGAGCAGTTCTTC
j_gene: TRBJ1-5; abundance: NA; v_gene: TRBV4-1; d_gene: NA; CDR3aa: CASSQGARDQPQHF; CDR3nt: TGCGCCAGCAGCCAAGGTGCCAGGGATCAGCCCCAGCATTTT
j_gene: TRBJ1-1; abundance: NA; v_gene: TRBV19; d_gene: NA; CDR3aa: CASSIDRDIGNTEAFF; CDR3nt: TGTGCCAGTAGTATAGATCGTGACATCGGGAACACTGAAGCTTTCTTT
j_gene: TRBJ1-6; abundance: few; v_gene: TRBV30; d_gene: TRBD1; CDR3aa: CALTGTPNSPLHF; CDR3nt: TGTGCCTTGACAGGGACTCCGAATTCACCCCTCCACTTT
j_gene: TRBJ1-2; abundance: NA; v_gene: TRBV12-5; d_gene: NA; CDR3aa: CASGFSTRNYGYTF; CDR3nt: TGTGCTAGTGGTTTTTCTACCAGGAACTATGGCTACACCTTC
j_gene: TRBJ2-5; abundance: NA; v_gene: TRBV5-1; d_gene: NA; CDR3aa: CASSLGRGQETQYF; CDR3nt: TGCGCCAGCAGCCTGGGAAGGGGGCAAGAGACCCAGTACTTC
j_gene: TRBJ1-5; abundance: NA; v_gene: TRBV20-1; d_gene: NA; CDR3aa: CSASETTSQHF; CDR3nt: TGCAGTGCTAGTGAGACAACGTCCCAGCATTTT
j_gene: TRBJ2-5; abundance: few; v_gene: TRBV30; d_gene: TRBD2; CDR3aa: CAWSDGAGGGETQYF; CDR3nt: TGTGCCTGGAGTGACGGAGCGGGGGGTGGAGAGACCCAGTACTTC
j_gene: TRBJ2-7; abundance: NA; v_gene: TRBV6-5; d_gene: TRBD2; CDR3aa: CASSPLAGGAREQYF; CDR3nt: TGTGCCAGCAGTCCACTAGCGGGGGGGGCTAGGGAGCAGTACTTC
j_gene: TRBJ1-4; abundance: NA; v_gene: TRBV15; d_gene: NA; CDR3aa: CATAETNEKLFF; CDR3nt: TGTGCCACCGCCGAGACTAATGAAAAACTGTTTTTT
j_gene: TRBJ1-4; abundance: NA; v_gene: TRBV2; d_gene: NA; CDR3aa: CASGGSTNEKLFF; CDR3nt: TGTGCCAGCGGGGGCAGTACTAATGAAAAACTGTTTTTT
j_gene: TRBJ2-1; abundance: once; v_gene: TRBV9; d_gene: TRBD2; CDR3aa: CASSISGGAYNEQFF; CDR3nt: TGTGCCAGCAGCATCAGCGGGGGGGCCTACAATGAGCAGTTCTTC
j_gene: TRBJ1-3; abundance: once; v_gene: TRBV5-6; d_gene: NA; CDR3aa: CASSLSGTVNTIYF; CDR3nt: TGTGCCAGCAGCTTATCGGGAACAGTAAACACCATATATTTT
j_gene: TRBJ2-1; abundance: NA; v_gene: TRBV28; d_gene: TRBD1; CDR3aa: CASSLLGRGLYNEQFF; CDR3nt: TGTGCCAGCAGTTTATTGGGCAGGGGGCTCTACAATGAGCAGTTCTTC